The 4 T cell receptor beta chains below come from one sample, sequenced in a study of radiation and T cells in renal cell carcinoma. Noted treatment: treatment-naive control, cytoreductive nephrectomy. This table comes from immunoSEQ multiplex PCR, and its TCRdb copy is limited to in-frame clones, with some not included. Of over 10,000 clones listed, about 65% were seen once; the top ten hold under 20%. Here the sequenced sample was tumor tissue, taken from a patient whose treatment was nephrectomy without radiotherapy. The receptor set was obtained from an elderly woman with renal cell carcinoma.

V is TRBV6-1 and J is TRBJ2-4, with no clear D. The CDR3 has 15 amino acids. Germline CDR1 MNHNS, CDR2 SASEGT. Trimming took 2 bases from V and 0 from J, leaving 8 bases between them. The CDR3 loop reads CASSERRLAKNIQYF. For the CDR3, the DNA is TGTGCCAGCAGTGAACGGCGGCTAGCCAAAAACATTCAGTACTTC.

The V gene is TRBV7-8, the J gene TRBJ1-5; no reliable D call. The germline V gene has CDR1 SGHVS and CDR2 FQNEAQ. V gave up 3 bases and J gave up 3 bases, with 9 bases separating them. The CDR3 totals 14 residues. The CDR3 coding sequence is TGTGCCAGCAGCTTCGCAAGGGCCAATCAGCCCCAGCATTTT. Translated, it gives CASSFARANQPQHF.

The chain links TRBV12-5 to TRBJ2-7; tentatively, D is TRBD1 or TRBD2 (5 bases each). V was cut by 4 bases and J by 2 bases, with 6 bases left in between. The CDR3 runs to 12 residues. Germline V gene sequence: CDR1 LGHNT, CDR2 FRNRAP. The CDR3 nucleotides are TGTGCTAGTGGTTCGGGACCCTACGAGCAGTACTTC. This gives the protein CASGSGPYEQYF.

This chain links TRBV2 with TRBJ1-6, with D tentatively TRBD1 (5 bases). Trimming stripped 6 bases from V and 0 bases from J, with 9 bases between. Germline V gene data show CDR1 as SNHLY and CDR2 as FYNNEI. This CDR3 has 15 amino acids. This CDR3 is CASRQASSYNSPLHF. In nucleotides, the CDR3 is TGTGCCAGCAGACAGGCAAGCTCCTATAATTCACCCCTCCACTTT. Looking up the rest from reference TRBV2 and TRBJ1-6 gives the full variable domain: EPEVTQTPSHQVTQMGQEVILRCVPISNHLYFYWYRQILGQKVEFLVSFYNNEISEKSEIFDDQFSVERPDGSNFTLKIRSTKLEDSAMYFCASRQASSYNSPLHFGNGTRLTVT.